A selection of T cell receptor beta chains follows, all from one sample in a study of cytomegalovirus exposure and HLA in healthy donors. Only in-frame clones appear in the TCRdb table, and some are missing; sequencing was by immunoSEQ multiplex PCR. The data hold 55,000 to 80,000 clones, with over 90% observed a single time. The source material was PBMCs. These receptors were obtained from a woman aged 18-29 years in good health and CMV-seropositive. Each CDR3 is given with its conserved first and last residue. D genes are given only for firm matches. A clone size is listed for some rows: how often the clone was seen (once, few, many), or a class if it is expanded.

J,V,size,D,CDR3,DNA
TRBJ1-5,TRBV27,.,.,CASSPRRGQPQHF,TGTGCCAGCAGTCCTCGGAGGGGTCAGCCCCAGCATTTT
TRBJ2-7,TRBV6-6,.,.,CASSYRDLADAYEQYF,TGTGCCAGCAGTTATCGTGATCTCGCGGATGCCTACGAGCAGTACTTC
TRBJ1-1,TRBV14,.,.,CASSGQMNTEAFF,TGTGCCAGCAGCGGACAGATGAACACTGAAGCTTTCTTT
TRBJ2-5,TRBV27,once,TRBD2,CASRPWGRGVQETQYF,TGTGCCAGCAGACCCTGGGGGCGGGGGGTCCAAGAGACCCAGTACTTC
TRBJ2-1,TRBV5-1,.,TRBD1,CASSLSTGVYNEQFF,TGCGCCAGCAGCTTGTCGACAGGGGTTTACAATGAGCAGTTCTTC
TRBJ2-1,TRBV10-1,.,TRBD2,CAIALTSGNRKSSYNEQFF,TGCGCCATCGCCCTGACTAGCGGGAACCGAAAAAGCTCCTACAATGAGCAGTTCTTC
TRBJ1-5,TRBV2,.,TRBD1,CASWDRGDGEPQHF,TGTGCCAGCTGGGACAGGGGCGACGGGGAGCCCCAGCATTTT
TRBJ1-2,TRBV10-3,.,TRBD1,CAISKDRGLGYTF,TGTGCCATCAGTAAAGACAGGGGGCTCGGCTACACCTTC
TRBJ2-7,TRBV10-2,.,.,CASSEGHRREQYF,TGCGCCAGCAGTGAGGGACACAGGCGCGAGCAGTACTTC
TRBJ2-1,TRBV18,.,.,CASSPTREAYNEQFF,TGTGCCAGCTCACCAACAAGAGAGGCATACAATGAGCAGTTCTTC
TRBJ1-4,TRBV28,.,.,CASSLLGQWMSNEKLFF,TGTGCCAGCAGTTTATTGGGCCAGTGGATGAGTAATGAAAAACTGTTTTTT
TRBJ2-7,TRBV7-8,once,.,CASSLGRDTTYEQYF,TGTGCCAGCAGCTTAGGTCGGGACACCACCTACGAGCAGTACTTC
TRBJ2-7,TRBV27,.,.,CASSSTTGSEQYF,TGTGCCAGCAGTTCCACGACTGGCTCCGAGCAGTACTTC
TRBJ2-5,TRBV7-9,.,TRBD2,CASSPSGGAMIETQYF,TGTGCCAGCAGCCCTAGCGGGGGGGCGATGATCGAGACCCAGTACTTC
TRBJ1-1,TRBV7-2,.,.,CASSLNRDINTEAFF,TGTGCCAGCAGCTTAAACCGGGACATAAACACTGAAGCTTTCTTT
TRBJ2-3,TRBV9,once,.,CASSVGSGVGDTQYF,TGTGCCAGCAGCGTAGGGTCGGGGGTTGGAGATACGCAGTATTTT
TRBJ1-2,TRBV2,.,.,CASRGELFGYTF,TGTGCCAGCAGGGGAGAATTATTTGGGTACACCTTC
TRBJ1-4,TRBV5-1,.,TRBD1,CASSSRGQIEKLFF,TGCGCCAGCAGCTCCAGGGGGCAGATTGAAAAACTGTTTTTT
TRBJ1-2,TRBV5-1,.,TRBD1,CASSLVGGTDGYTF,TGCGCCAGCAGCTTGGTTGGGGGGACAGATGGCTACACCTTC
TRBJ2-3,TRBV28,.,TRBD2,CASSSRTGGGGAGSTQYF,TGTGCCAGCAGCTCCCGCACGGGGGGCGGGGGGGCCGGAAGTACGCAGTATTTT
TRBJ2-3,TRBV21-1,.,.,CASSKGAGETDTQYF,TGTGCCAGCAGCAAAGGGGCAGGGGAAACAGATACGCAGTATTTT
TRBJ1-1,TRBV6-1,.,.,CASSDLAQSQNTEAFF,TGTGCCAGCAGTGATCTGGCACAGTCTCAGAACACTGAAGCTTTCTTT
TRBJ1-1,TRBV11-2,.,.,CASSLGQANTEAFF,TGTGCCAGCAGCTTAGGACAGGCGAACACTGAAGCTTTCTTT
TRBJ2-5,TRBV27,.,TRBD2,CASSLGSGRARGETQYF,TGTGCCAGCAGTTTAGGTAGCGGGAGGGCCCGTGGAGAGACCCAGTACTTC
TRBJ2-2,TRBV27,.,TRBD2,CASKPGLDYTGELFF,TGTGCCAGCAAGCCGGGACTAGACTACACCGGGGAGCTGTTTTTT
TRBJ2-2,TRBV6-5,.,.,CASWLANTGELFF,TGTGCCAGCTGGTTAGCGAACACCGGGGAGCTGTTTTTT
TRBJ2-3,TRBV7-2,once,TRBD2,CASSATGGAPDTQYF,TGTGCCAGCAGCGCTACGGGGGGAGCCCCAGATACGCAGTATTTT
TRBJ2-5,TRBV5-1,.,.,CASSLDGGAGSTQYF,TGCGCCAGCAGCTTGGATGGCGGCGCGGGGTCAACCCAGTACTTC
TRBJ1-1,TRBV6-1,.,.,CASRAEGRMNTEAFF,TGTGCCAGCAGGGCGGAGGGCCGAATGAACACTGAAGCTTTCTTT
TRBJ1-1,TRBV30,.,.,CAWTWDTAAEAFF,TGTGCCTGGACTTGGGACACCGCCGCTGAAGCTTTCTTT
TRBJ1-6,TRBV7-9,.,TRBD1,CASSLEPGTGAFVNSPLHF,TGTGCCAGCAGCTTAGAACCCGGGACAGGGGCCTTCGTGAATTCACCCCTCCACTTT
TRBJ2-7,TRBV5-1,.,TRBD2,CASSSGTSGTSYEQYF,TGCGCCAGCAGCTCGGGGACTAGCGGGACTTCCTACGAGCAGTACTTC
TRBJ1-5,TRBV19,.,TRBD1,CASSITQGARNQPQHF,TGTGCCAGTAGTATAACACAGGGGGCACGTAATCAGCCCCAGCATTTT
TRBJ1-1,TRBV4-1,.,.,CASSQPYEGVNTEAFF,TGCGCCAGCAGCCAACCATACGAGGGGGTGAACACTGAAGCTTTCTTT
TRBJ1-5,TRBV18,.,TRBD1,CASSPRADRGQPQHF,TGTGCCAGCTCACCACGGGCCGACAGGGGTCAGCCCCAGCATTTT
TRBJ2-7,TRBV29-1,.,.,CSVVPSRSSYEQYF,TGCAGCGTTGTCCCTAGCCGTAGCTCCTACGAGCAGTACTTC
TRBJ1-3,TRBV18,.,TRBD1,CASSRTGSGNTIYF,TGTGCCAGCTCACGGACAGGGTCTGGAAACACCATATATTTT
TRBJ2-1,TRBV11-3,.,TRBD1,CASSTGQGGSYNEQFF,TGTGCCAGCAGCACAGGACAGGGGGGATCCTACAATGAGCAGTTCTTC
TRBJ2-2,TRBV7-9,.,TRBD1,CASSTAPGQGFTGELFF,TGTGCCAGCAGCACAGCGCCGGGACAGGGCTTTACCGGGGAGCTGTTTTTT
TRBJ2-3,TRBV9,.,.,CASSVEGGAAGTQYF,TGTGCCAGCAGCGTAGAAGGCGGGGCGGCGGGTACGCAGTATTTT
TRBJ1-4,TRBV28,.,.,CASSWGGEKLFF,TGTGCCAGCAGTTGGGGGGGTGAAAAACTGTTTTTT